The sequence of this T cell receptor (beta chain) was determined in a study of cytomegalovirus exposure and HLA in healthy donors (dated by TCRdb to about 2017). Study-wide context: An earlier analysis of 550 to 700 of the donors reported about 250 Gb of sequence data and some 100 million unique TCR beta sequences from some 180 million T cells. The later analysis used no new phenotypic data to find candidate immune exposures, relying instead on TCR beta sequences and their occurrence across donors. Along with the 666-subject first cohort, a separate validation cohort of over 90 different subjects was used. Among under 450 genotyped donors of the cohort, an average of 235,054 unique TCR beta nucleotide sequences were sequenced per donor, approximately 20% of them non-productive. The study combined high-throughput TCR immunosequencing, statistical association of individual TCRs with disease status, and machine learning to predict cytomegalovirus infection status. HLA typing covered class I and class II loci at four-digit resolution. About 5 DR-DQ haplotypes were handled as single units for association and clustering, since linkage in the cohort was strong. Typing coverage differed by locus: A, B, C, DRB1 and DQB1 were typed in roughly 620-640 donors, DQA1 in about 500, DPA1 in 600 to 610, and DPB1 in 472. In a later genetic analysis, genome-wide SNP genotypes for about three fifths of the roughly 670 donors were used, and that subset was treated as a discovery cohort. Among the roughly 430 genotyped donors, about 85% belonged to the genetic ancestry cluster associated with self-reported Caucasian donors. Every repertoire in the discovery cohort had been generated on one and the same sequencing platform. The study aimed to test whether signatures of past pathogen exposure could be identified by cataloging public T cell receptors. The study used immunosequencing to profile the T cell repertoires of hundreds of subjects and linked those repertoires to cytomegalovirus serostatus. Around 300 gigabases of sequencing data and approximately 84 million unique TCR sequences were included in an early release covering under 650 HLA-typed donors. To study patterns of TCR occurrence, a later analysis re-analyzed previously published TCR beta repertoires from 550 to 800 donors and added high-resolution HLA genotyping. Donor age, sex, ethnicity and CMV serostatus were compiled alongside the repertoire data. An earlier analysis of approximately 630 of the donors applied high-throughput TCR beta sequencing to assess whether each TCR beta V gene segment acted as functional or pseudogenic.

Paper-wide results and their limitations: Compared with equally common non-associated chains, HLA-associated TCR beta chains in a later analysis were more clonally expanded and had lower generation probabilities. Most CMV-associated TCR beta chains appeared to be HLA-restricted in a later analysis, and the HLA associations seemed to be driven largely by CMV exposure. Specific HLA alleles were associated with over 15,000 TCR beta sequences at a false discovery rate of 0.05 in a later analysis. A group of highly shared sequence variants was considered likely to be a technical artifact of the sequencing pipeline. Because HLA typing was missing for some donors at each locus, association tests included only the typed subset. In a later analysis, the rate of TCR association differed among HLA loci, with DRB1 alleles having the most associated TCRs and HLA-C alleles having the fewest. Broadly in line with IMGT annotations, most TCR beta V segments showed up in productive rearrangements about 87% or about 30% of the time in an earlier analysis of 587 of the donors. The study gave a list of about 150 TCR beta chains associated with cytomegalovirus. A few of the identified cytomegalovirus-associated TCR beta chains were confirmed in vitro to be specific for cytomegalovirus antigens. The earlier analysis of 450 to 700 of the donors excluded roughly 16 rarely observed V segments, including chromosome 9 orphons, because counts were too low. The classifier was reported to diagnose cytomegalovirus status with high specificity and sensitivity in both the original cohort and the validation cohort. A further reported finding was that TCR beta sequences accurately predicted the HLA-A and HLA-B alleles for most subjects in the first cohort. Some IMGT-functional V segments, including TRBV6-2 and TRBV6-3, could not be told apart with the 87-base-pair reads, so those segments were excluded. Roughly uniform sequencing depth across donors was assumed in presence/absence analyses, although this assumption may not hold. According to a later genetic analysis, donors in an Asian-associated ancestry cluster had fewer N-insertions in productive TCRs than the approximately 650-donor mean. Immune exposure information for the cohort was limited to CMV serostatus. Most TCR sequences were observed very rarely across donors, whereas some public TCRs were present in many individuals. In a later genetic analysis, a missense DCLRE1C variant was associated with V-gene and J-gene trimming of TCR beta chains, and the association was replicated in an independent cohort. This cohort had only TCR beta chains sequenced, and the lack of alpha or paired-chain data limited which features could be detected. Linkage disequilibrium might explain the correlated functional status among segregating V segments, but an unknown experimental factor could not be excluded. In a later analysis, several top co-occurrence clusters were reported to appear linked to parvovirus B19, influenza, CMV and Epstein-Barr virus. According to the authors, the approach could potentially be generalized to other disease states and immunological phenotypes. When HLA alleles, especially DR and DQ, strongly co-occurred, attributing TCR associations to individual alleles was difficult.

Clipping removes 6 bases from V and 2 bases from J, with 5 as the unmatched junction base count. The germline V gene gives CDR1 as KGHSH and CDR2 as LQKENI. From cysteine to phenylalanine, the CDR3 is 14 amino acids long. Only the CDR3 DNA is retained, 42 bases long and in frame from the first base. Details on this clone: Its antigen is not yet known. Per-base qualities were not stored, and no clone one base away is much larger.

Libraries were constructed by the immunoSEQ multiplex PCR assay. For the multiplex PCR, a mixture combining 60 forward primers for TCR Vbeta segments and 13 reverse primers for TCR Jbeta segments was used. The CDR3 region of rearranged TCR beta genes was amplified from genomic DNA by a multiplex PCR assay. The Illumina HiSeq System was used to sequence the amplified TCR beta libraries as 87-base-pair reads. The study's own analysis went as follows. A later analysis counted about 82 million unique TCR beta chains across the 550 to 700 repertoires, and some 11 million of these chains were shared by at least two donors. A nearest-neighbor algorithm error-corrected the raw reads and collapsed the reads into unique sequences, merging closely related sequences to remove PCR and sequencing errors. CDR3 sequences were aligned to IMGT reference sequences to assign V, D and J gene segments. For a sequence to be retained, at least a six-nucleotide match to both a V gene segment and a J gene segment was required. A rearrangement counted as productive if the CDR3 had no stop codons and remained in frame with V and J, and every other rearrangement counted as non-productive. Following IMGT convention, CDR3 was defined as the stretch from the second conserved V-encoded cysteine up to the conserved J-encoded phenylalanine. In an earlier analysis of 587 of the donors, sequences lacking an unambiguous match to a single V gene segment were excluded. An earlier analysis of several hundred of the donors classified V segments as functional when productive rearrangements were above 56.7% and as segregating when the standard deviation between donors was above 5%. To diagnose cytomegalovirus status from the catalog of TCR beta chain sequences, a statistical classification framework was built. In a later analysis, TCR nucleotide sequences were compared against IMGT/GENE-DB human TR gene sequences so that V and J genes could be assigned. In a later analysis, CDR3 sequences and most-parsimonious VDJ recombination scenarios were assigned using the TCRdist pipeline. In a later analysis, every TCR beta chain was defined by the combination of its CDR3 amino acid sequence and its V-gene family, and reads without a unique V-gene family were dropped. A later analysis removed 592 highly shared, low-generation-probability nucleotide sequences to deal with suspected cross-contamination and a sequencing artifact. A later analysis calculated a clonal expansion index for each public chain from normalized within-repertoire ranks of inferred template counts. Generation probabilities in a later analysis came from a VDJ recombination model fitted to out-of-frame rearrangements, and those results were checked against IGoR. A later analysis scored TCR-TCR, TCR-HLA and TCR-CMV co-occurrence with hypergeometric tests, applying a repertoire-size bias correction to TCR pairs. In a later analysis, false discovery rates were estimated by permuting HLA or CMV assignments 20 times. In a later analysis, co-occurring TCRs were grouped using DBSCAN, with TCRdist sequence similarity added in when clustering inside HLA-allele-positive subsets. For co-occurrence clustering, repertoires with fewer than 30,000 or more than 120,000 public chains were excluded, along with five repertoires with anomalous nucleotide sharing. In its TCRdb copy, this immuneACCESS table keeps in-frame sequences only and misses some clones. Where compared with another copy, unresolved V genes explain less than half of these, and the others have no known cause. That table supplies the V and J calls and clone size; D and trimming were determined from the DNA. The sample table contains about 190,000 clones; only one count was recorded for roughly 80% of them. The ten most abundant clones make up roughly 1.5% of the sample.

The cohort consisted of 600 or so healthy bone marrow donors. At the time of sampling, every cohort member was nominally healthy, though immune exposures that went unrecorded were likely present. The donor tested CMV seronegative, placing the donor among the 300 to 450 seronegative members of the cohort. A peripheral blood sample was provided by each donor, and peripheral blood mononuclear cells were used for TCR beta sequencing. Genomic DNA was extracted from the blood cell samples with the Qiagen DNeasy Blood Extraction Kit. The TCR was taken from a woman between 18 and 29 years old in good health and CMV-seronegative. The material sequenced was PBMCs. In this chain, TRBV18 is recombined with TRBJ2-7; 9 bases in between match TRBD1. DNA sequence: TGTGCCAGCTCGACAGGGGGACTTCCCTACGAGCAGTACTTC. Its protein reads: CASSTGGLPYEQYF.